These 9 T cell receptor beta chains originate from one sample sequenced in a study of blood T cell repertoires in COVID-19. Assay used: immunoSEQ multiplex PCR; TCRdb lists only in-frame clones, some missing. The data hold roughly 300,000 clones, with approximately 84% observed a single time. The sample consisted of PBMCs or T cells enriched from blood (not recorded which). All receptors come from a woman between 18 and 30 years old who had recovered from COVID-19.

The V and J genes are TRBV2 and TRBJ1-4; 11 bases agree with TRBD1. The CDR3 sequence is 13 residues long. CDR1 is SNHLY, CDR2 FYNNEI, per germline. V lost 8 bases, J lost 6 bases, and 2 bases stayed unmatched. Here the CDR3 DNA reads TGTGCCAGCGGGGACAGGGGGGATGAAAAACTGTTTTTT. Translated: CASGDRGDEKLFF.

The chain employs TRBV19 and TRBJ2-1; 8 nucleotides match TRBD2. CDR1 and CDR2 from the germline V gene are LNHDA and SQIVND (reference sequence). CDR3 length: 16 amino acids. The junction had 10 bases not matched to a gene; V was cut back by 9 bases and J by 0 bases. The CDR3 is CASRLAGGDSYNEQFF. The CDR3 region has the DNA TGTGCCAGCCGACTAGCCGGGGGGGACTCCTACAATGAGCAGTTCTTC.

This rearrangement joins TRBV5-4 to TRBJ2-5; D possibly corresponds to TRBD1 (6 bases). The ends were cut back, 4 bases at V and 5 bases at J, with 21 bases in the middle. The CDR3 is 16 residues long. In germline, CDR1 is SGHNT, CDR2 YYREEE (reference sequence). The CDR3 spells CASSQPSRVTGETQYF. CDR3 in DNA: TGTGCCAGCAGCCAACCTTCGCGGGTTACAGGGGAGACCCAGTACTTC.

In DNA, the CDR3 is TGTGCCAGCAGCCAAGATCACCTAGCGGGCCCTTACAATGAGCAGTTCTTC. This encodes CASSQDHLAGPYNEQFF. The chain links TRBV4-2 to TRBJ2-1, with TRBD2 matching 8 bases. This CDR3 has 17 residues. Germline CDR1 LGHNA, CDR2 YNFKEQ. The V and J ends lost 0 bases and 4 bases, in that order; junction bases with no gene match: 8.

This clone was seen more than once but under ten times. Written as DNA, the CDR3 is TGTGCTAGTGGTTTGTTGACTAGCGGGGGGACCGGAGAGACCCAGTACTTC. Its protein product is CASGLLTSGGTGETQYF. The chain combines TRBV12-5 with TRBJ2-5, with 13 bases that match TRBD2. In germline, CDR1 is LGHNT, CDR2 FRNRAP. Trimming took 2 bases from V and 4 from J; bases not matched to a gene: 7. The length of the CDR3 is 17 residues. The full variable domain, in which reference TRBV12-5 and TRBJ2-5 provide the parts outside the CDR3, is DARVTQTPRHKVTEMGQEVTMRCQPILGHNTVFWYRQTMMQGLELLAYFRNRAPLDDSGMPKDRFSAEMPDATLATLKIQPSEPRDSAVYFCASGLLTSGGTGETQYFGPGTRLLVL.

The chain recombines TRBV6-2 or TRBV6-3 with TRBJ1-6, with no clear D. The germline gives CDR1 MNHEY, CDR2 SVGEGT. The CDR3 is made up of 16 amino acids. Trimming took off 5 bases at V and 0 bases at J, with 11 bases between the two ends. The CDR3 nucleotides read TGTGCCAGCAGTGCACAGCGGACCTCCTATAATTCACCCCTCCACTTT. It codes for CASSAQRTSYNSPLHF.

This clone showed up just a few times. V and J are TRBV25-1 and TRBJ1-2; the match to TRBD1 covers 10 bases. The CDR3 runs 14 residues. J gave up 7 bases and V 5 bases, and 7 bases lay outside the gene matches. Germline V gives CDR1 MGHDK, CDR2 SYGVNS. Written as DNA, the CDR3 is TGTGCCAGCAGTCCGGGACAGGGGTTGCGTGGCTACACCTTC. Translation: CASSPGQGLRGYTF.

The J gene is TRBJ1-1, the V gene TRBV19; TRBD1 matches at 9 bases. The length of the CDR3 is 14 residues. The ends lost 1 base at V and 8 bases at J; junction bases unmatched: 5. The germline gives CDR1 LNHDA, CDR2 SQIVND (reference sequence). This CDR3 is CASSIGTGAHEAFF. The CDR3 nucleotides are TGTGCCAGTAGTATAGGGACAGGGGCTCACGAAGCTTTCTTT.

The chain employs TRBV5-6 and TRBJ1-1, with D hard to call. The V gene lost 1 base and the J gene lost 7 bases, with 5 bases spanning the gap. CDR1 SGHDT and CDR2 YYEEEE come from the germline V gene. The CDR3 runs 11 residues. The CDR3 region has the DNA TGTGCCAGCAGCTTGCACAGTGAAGCTTTCTTT. Residues: CASSLHSEAFF.